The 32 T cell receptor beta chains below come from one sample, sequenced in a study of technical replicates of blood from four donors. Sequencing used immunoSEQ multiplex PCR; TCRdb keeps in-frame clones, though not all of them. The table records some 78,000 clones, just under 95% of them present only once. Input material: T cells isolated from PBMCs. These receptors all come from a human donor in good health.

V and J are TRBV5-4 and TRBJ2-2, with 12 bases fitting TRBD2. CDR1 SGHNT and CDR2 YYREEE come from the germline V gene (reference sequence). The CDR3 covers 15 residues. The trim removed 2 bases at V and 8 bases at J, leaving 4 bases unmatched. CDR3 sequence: CASSFTSGRLGELFF. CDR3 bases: TGTGCCAGCAGCTTCACTAGCGGGAGGTTAGGGGAGCTGTTTTTT.

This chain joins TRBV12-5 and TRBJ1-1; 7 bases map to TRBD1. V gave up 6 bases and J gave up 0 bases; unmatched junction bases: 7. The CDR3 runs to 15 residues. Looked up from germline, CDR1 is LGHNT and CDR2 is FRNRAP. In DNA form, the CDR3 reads TGTGCTAGTGGCCTAAGACAGGGCATGAACACTGAAGCTTTCTTT. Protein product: CASGLRQGMNTEAFF.

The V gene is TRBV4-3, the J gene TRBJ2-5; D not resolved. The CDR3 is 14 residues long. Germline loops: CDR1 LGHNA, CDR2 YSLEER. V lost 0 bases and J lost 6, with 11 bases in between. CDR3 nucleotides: TGCGCCAGCAGCCAAGACCAGGTTTTAAAGACCCAGTACTTC. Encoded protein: CASSQDQVLKTQYF.

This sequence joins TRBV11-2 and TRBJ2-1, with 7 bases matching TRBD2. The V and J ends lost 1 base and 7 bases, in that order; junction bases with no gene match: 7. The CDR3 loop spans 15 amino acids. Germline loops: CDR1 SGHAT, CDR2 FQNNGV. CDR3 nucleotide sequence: TGTGCCAGCAGCTTAGTAAGGGAGGGAATGAATGAGCAGTTCTTC. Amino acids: CASSLVREGMNEQFF.

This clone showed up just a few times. This chain's CDR3 is CSVEDLPSWNTEAFF. In nucleotides, the CDR3 is TGCAGCGTTGAAGATCTTCCCAGTTGGAACACTGAAGCTTTCTTT. V is TRBV29-1 and J is TRBJ1-1, with unresolved D. The CDR3 spans 15 residues. CDR1 SQVTM and CDR2 ANQGSEA come from the germline V gene. Trimming left V 0 bases short and J 1 base short, with 12 bases between.

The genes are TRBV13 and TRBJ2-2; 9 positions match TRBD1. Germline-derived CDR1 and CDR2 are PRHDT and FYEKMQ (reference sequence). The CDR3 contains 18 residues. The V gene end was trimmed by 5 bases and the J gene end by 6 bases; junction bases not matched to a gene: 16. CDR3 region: CASSIMVSGTGSPGELFF. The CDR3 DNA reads TGTGCCAGCAGCATTATGGTGTCCGGGACAGGGTCCCCCGGGGAGCTGTTTTTT.

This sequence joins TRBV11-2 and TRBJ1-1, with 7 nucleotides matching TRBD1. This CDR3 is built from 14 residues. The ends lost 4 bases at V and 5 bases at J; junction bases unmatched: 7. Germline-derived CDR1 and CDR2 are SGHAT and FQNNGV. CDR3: CASSSLQGTTEAFF. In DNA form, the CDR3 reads TGTGCCAGCAGCTCTCTACAGGGGACTACTGAAGCTTTCTTT. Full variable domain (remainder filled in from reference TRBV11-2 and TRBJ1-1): EAGVAQSPRYKIIEKRQSVAFWCNPISGHATLYWYQQILGQGPKLLIQFQNNGVVDDSQLPKDRFSAERLKGVDSTLKIQPAKLEDSAVYLCASSSLQGTTEAFFGQGTRLTVV.

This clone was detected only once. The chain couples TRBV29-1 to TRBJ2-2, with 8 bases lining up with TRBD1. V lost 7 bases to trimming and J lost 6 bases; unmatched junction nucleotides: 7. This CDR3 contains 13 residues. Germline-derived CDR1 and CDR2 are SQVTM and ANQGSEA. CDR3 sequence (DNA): TGCAGCGCCTCAGACAGGGGACCCGGGGAGCTGTTTTTT. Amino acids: CSASDRGPGELFF.

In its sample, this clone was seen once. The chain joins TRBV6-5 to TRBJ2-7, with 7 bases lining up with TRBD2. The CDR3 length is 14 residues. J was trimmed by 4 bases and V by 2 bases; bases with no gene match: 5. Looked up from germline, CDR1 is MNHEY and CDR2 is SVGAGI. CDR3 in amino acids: CASSYRQGGYEQYF. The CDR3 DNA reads TGTGCCAGCAGTTACAGGCAGGGAGGGTACGAGCAGTACTTC.

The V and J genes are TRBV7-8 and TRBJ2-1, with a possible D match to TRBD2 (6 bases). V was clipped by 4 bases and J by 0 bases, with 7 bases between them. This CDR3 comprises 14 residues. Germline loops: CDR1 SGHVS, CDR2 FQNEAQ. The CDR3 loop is CASSSGSSYNEQFF. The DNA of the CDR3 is TGTGCCAGCAGCTCCGGGAGCTCCTACAATGAGCAGTTCTTC. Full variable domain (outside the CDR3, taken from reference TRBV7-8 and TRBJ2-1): GAGVSQSPRYKVAKRGQDVALRCDPISGHVSLFWYQQALGQGPEFLTYFQNEAQLDKSGLPSDRFFAERPEGSVSTLKIQRTQQEDSAVYLCASSSGSSYNEQFFGPGTRLTVL.

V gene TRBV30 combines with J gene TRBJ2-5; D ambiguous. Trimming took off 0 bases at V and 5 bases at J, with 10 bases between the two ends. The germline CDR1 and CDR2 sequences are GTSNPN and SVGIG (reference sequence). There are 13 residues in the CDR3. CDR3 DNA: TGTGCCTGGAGTGTATACCCCGGGGAGACCCAGTACTTC. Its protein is CAWSVYPGETQYF.

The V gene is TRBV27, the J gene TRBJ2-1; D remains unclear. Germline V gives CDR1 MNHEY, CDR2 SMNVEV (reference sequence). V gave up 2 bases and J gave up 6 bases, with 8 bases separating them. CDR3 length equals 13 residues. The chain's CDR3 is CASSLSSFNEQFF. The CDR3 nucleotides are TGTGCCAGCAGTTTAAGTAGCTTCAATGAGCAGTTCTTC.

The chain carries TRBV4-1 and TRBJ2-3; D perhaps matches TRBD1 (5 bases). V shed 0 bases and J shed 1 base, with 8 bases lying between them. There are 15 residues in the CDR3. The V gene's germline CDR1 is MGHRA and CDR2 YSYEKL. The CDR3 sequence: CASSQEGAGTDTQYF. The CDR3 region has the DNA TGCGCCAGCAGCCAAGAAGGGGCCGGCACAGATACGCAGTATTTT.

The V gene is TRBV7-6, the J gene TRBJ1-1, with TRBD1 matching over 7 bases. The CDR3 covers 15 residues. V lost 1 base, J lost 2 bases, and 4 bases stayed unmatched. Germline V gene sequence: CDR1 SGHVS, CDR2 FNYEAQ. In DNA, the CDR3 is TGTGCCAGCAGCTTAGGACAGGGTGGTAACACTGAAGCTTTCTTT. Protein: CASSLGQGGNTEAFF.

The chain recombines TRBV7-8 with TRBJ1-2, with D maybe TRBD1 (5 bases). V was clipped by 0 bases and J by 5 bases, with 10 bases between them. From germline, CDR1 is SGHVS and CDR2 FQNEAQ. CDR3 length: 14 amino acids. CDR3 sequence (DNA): TGTGCCAGCAGCTTAGCCAGGGCCCAGTATGGCTACACCTTC. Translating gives CASSLARAQYGYTF.

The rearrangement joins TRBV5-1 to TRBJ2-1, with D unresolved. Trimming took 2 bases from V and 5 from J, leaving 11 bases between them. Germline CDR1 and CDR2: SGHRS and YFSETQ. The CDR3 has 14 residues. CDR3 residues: CASSFDIVNNEQFF. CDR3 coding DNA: TGCGCCAGCAGCTTTGATATAGTCAACAATGAGCAGTTCTTC.

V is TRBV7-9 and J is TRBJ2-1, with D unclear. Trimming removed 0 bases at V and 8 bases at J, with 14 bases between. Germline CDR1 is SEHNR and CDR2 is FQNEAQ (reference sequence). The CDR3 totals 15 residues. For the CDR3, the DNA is TGTGCCAGCAGCTTAGCCTCGGTGAGCTATGATGAGCAGTTCTTC. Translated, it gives CASSLASVSYDEQFF.

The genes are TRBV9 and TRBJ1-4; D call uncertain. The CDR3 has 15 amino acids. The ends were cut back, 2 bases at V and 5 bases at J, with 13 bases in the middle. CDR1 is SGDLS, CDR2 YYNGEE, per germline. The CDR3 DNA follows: TGTGCCAGCAGCGTCGGCGGAGGATTGAATGAAAAACTGTTTTTT. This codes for CASSVGGGLNEKLFF.

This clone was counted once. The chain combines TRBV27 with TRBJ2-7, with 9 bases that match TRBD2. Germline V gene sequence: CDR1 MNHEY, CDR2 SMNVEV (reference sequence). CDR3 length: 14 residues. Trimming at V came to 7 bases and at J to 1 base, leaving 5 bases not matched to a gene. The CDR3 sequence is CASKKREESYEQYF. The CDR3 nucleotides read TGTGCCAGCAAGAAGCGGGAGGAGTCCTACGAGCAGTACTTC.

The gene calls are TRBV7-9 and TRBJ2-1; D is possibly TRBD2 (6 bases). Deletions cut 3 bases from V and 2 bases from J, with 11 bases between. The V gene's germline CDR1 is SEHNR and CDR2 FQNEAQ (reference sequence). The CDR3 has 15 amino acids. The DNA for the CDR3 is TGTGCCAGCAGCTTGGTGGGACTCCCCTACAATGAGCAGTTCTTC. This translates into CASSLVGLPYNEQFF.

Here the CDR3 reads CASSPITGGAGELFF. DNA for the CDR3: TGTGCCAGCAGCCCTATAACAGGGGGGGCCGGGGAGCTGTTTTTT. J is TRBJ2-2 and V is TRBV11-2, with D possibly being TRBD1 (8 bases). V was pared by 5 bases and J by 6 bases, with 16 bases between. The CDR3 is 15 amino acids. CDR1 is SGHAT, CDR2 FQNNGV, per germline.

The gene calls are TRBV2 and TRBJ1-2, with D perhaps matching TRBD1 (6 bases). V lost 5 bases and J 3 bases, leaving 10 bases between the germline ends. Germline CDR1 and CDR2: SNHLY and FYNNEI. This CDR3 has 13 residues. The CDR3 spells CASSLEGDYGYTF. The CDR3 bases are TGTGCCAGCAGTCTTGAGGGGGACTATGGCTACACCTTC.

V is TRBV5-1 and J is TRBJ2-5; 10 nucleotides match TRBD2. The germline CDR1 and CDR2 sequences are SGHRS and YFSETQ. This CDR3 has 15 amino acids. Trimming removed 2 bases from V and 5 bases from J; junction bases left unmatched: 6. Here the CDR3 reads CASSLLAGFQETQYF. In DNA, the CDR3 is TGCGCCAGCAGCTTACTAGCGGGGTTTCAGGAGACCCAGTACTTC.

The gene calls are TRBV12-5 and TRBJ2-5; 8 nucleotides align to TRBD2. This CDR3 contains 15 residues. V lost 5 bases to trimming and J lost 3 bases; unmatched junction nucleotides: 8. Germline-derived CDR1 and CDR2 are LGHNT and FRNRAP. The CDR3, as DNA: TGTGCTAGTGGTCCCATAGCGGGATCTGAAGAGACCCAGTACTTC. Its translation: CASGPIAGSEETQYF. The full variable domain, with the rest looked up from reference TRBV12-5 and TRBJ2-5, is DARVTQTPRHKVTEMGQEVTMRCQPILGHNTVFWYRQTMMQGLELLAYFRNRAPLDDSGMPKDRFSAEMPDATLATLKIQPSEPRDSAVYFCASGPIAGSEETQYFGPGTRLLVL.

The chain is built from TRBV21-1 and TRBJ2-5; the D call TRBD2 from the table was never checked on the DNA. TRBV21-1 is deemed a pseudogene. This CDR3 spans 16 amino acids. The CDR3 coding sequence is TGTGCCAGCAGCAAGCATCTACGGGAGCCTCAAGAGACCCAGTACTTC. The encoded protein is CASSKHLREPQETQYF.

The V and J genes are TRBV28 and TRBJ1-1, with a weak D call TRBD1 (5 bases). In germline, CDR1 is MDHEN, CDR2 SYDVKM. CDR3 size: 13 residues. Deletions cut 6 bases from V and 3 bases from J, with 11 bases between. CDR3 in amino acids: CASRQAGYTEAFF. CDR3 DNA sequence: TGTGCCAGCAGACAGGCAGGTTACACTGAAGCTTTCTTT.

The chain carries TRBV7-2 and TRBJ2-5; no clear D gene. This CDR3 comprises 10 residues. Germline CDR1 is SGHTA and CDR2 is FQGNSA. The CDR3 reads CSQAQETQYF. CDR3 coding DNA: TGTTCCCAAGCCCAAGAGACCCAGTACTTC.

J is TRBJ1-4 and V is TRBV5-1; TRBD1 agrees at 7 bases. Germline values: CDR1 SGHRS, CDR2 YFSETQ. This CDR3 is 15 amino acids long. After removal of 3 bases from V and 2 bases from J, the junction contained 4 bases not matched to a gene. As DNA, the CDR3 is TGCGCCAGCAGCTGGAGGGGACAGACTAATGAAAAACTGTTTTTT. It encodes CASSWRGQTNEKLFF.

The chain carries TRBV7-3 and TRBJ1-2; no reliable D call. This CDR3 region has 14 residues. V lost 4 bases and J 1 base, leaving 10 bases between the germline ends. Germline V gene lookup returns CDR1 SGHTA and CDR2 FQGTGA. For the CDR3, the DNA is TGTGCCAGCAGCTCACTCCGTAGTAACTATGGCTACACCTTC. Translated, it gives CASSSLRSNYGYTF.

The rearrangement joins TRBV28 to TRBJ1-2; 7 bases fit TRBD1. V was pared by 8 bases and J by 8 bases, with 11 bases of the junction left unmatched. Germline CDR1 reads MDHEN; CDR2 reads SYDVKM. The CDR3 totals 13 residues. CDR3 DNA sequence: TGTGCCAGCGCAGGAGGGGGCCGGGGAGGCTACACCTTC. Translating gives CASAGGGRGGYTF.

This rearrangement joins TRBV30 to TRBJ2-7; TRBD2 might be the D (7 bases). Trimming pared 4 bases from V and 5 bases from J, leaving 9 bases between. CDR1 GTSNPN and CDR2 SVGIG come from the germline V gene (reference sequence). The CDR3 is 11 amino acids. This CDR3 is CAWKGGNEQYF. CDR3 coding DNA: TGTGCCTGGAAGGGGGGGAACGAGCAGTACTTC.

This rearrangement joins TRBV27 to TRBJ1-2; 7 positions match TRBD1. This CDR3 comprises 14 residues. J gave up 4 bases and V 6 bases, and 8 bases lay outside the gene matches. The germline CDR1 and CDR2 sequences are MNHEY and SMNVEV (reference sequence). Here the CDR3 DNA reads TGTGCCAGCAGCCGTACAGGGGCCTCCTATGGCTACACCTTC. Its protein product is CASSRTGASYGYTF.